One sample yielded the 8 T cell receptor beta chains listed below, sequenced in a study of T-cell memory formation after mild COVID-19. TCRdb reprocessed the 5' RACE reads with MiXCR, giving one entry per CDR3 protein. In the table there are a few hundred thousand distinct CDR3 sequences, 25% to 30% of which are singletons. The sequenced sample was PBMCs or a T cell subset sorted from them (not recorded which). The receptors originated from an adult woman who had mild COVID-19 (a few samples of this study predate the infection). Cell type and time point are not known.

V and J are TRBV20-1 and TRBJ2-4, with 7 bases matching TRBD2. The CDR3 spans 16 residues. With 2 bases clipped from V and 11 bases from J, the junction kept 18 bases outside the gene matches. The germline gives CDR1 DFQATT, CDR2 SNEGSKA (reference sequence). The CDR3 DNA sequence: TGCAGTGCTAGACCCTTCGGGACTCCCGGCGGGAGTGTTCAGTACTTC. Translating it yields CSARPFGTPGGSVQYF.

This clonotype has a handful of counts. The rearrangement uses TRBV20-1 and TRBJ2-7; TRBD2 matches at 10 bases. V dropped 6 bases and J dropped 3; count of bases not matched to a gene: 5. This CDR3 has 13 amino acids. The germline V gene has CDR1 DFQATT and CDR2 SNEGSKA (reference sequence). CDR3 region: CSARTSGIYEQYF. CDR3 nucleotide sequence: TGCAGTGCGCGGACTAGCGGAATCTACGAGCAGTACTTC.

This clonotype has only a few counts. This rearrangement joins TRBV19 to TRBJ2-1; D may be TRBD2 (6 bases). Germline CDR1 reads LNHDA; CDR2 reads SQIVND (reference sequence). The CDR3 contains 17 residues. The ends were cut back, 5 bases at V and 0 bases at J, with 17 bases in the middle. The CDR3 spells CASSPPAGLNSYNEQFF. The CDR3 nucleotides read TGTGCCAGTAGTCCCCCGGCGGGGCTGAACTCCTACAATGAGCAGTTCTTC.

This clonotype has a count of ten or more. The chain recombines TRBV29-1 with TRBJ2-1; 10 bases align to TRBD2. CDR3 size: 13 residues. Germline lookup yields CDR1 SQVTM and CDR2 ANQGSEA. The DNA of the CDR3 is TGCAGGGTCATAGCGGGGGGTTACAATGAGCAGTTCTTC. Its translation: CRVIAGGYNEQFF.

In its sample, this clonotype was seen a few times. The CDR3 sequence is CSAEGLTGPNGYTF. As DNA, the CDR3 is TGCAGTGCCGAAGGATTGACAGGGCCAAATGGCTACACCTTC. V gene TRBV20-1 combines with J gene TRBJ1-2; 7 positions agree with TRBD1. The germline gives CDR1 DFQATT, CDR2 SNEGSKA (reference sequence). This CDR3 is built from 14 residues. V gave up 6 bases and J gave up 6 bases; unmatched junction bases: 13.

The CDR3 is CASSLVAPGLVNNEQFF. In DNA form, the CDR3 reads TGTGCCAGCAGCTTAGTGGCCCCGGGACTAGTTAACAATGAGCAGTTCTTC. This rearrangement joins TRBV7-8 to TRBJ2-1, with 8 bases identical to TRBD2. Per germline, CDR1 SGHVS and CDR2 FQNEAQ. V gave up 1 base and J gave up 5 bases; unmatched junction bases: 10. The CDR3 length is 17 residues.

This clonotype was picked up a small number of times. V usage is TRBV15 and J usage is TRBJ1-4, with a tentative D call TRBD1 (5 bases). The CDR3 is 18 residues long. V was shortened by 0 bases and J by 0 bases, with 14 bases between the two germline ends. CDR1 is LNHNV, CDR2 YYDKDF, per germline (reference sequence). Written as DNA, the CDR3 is TGTGCCACCAGCAGAGATTTGCCAAAAGGGGCAACTAATGAAAAACTGTTTTTT. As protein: CATSRDLPKGATNEKLFF.

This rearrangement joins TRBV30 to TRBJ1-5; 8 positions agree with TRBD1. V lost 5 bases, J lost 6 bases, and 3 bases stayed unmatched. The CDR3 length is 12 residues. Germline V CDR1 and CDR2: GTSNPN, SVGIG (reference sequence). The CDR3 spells CAWRTGRQPQHF. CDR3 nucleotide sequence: TGTGCCTGGCGGACAGGGCGTCAGCCCCAGCATTTT.